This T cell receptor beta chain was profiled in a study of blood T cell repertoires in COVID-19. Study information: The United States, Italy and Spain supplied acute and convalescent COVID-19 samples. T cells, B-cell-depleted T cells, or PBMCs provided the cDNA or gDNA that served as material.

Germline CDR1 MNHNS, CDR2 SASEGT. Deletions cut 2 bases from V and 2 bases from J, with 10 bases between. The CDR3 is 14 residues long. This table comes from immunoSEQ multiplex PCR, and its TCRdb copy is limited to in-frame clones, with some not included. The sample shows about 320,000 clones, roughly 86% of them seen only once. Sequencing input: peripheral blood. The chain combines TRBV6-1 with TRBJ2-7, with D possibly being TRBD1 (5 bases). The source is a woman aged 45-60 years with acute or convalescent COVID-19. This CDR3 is CASSEIWTPYEQYF. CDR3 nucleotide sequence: TGTGCCAGCAGTGAAATTTGGACACCCTACGAGCAGTACTTC.